This is a list of T cell receptor beta chains from one sample in a study of control samples from healthy donors and cancer patients. Measured with immunoSEQ multiplex PCR; TCRdb has only the in-frame clones, and not every one. The sample holds 150,000 to 180,000 clones, roughly 93% seen once. The material sequenced was blood. These receptors all come from a man between 45 and 60 years old in good health. Both conserved end residues are part of each CDR3. The D gene is left open where the match is weak. Clone size is stated in some rows and not others, as once, few, many or a class when expanded.

J gene	V gene	D gene	clone size	CDR3 DNA	CDR3 protein
TRBJ1-2	TRBV5-1	-	-	TGCGCCAGCAGCTCCACGACGGGTAACTATGGCTACACCTTC	CASSSTTGNYGYTF
TRBJ2-1	TRBV30	-	-	TGTGCCTGGAGTGTAGGTGGACTATTCAATGAGCAGTTCTTC	CAWSVGGLFNEQFF
TRBJ2-2	TRBV5-1	-	-	TGCGCCAGCAGCTTGGGCAGGGTATTGAACACCGGGGAGCTGTTTTTT	CASSLGRVLNTGELFF
TRBJ1-2	TRBV29-1	-	few	TGCAGCGTTTTCGGTAATGGCTACACCTTC	CSVFGNGYTF
TRBJ1-5	TRBV19	TRBD1	-	TGTGCCAGTAGTATCGGGGACAGGGGGCTTAATCAGCCCCAGCATTTT	CASSIGDRGLNQPQHF
TRBJ1-1	TRBV10-2	-	-	TGCGCCAGCAGGGAGGGGTGGACTGAAGCTTTCTTT	CASREGWTEAFF
TRBJ2-6	TRBV14	-	-	TGTGCCAGTCGGGCTGGGGCCAACGTCCTGACTTTC	CASRAGANVLTF
TRBJ2-2	TRBV19	-	once	TGTGCCAGTAGTCCCCAGGGGAGGGGGGTAAGCGGGGAGCTGTTTTTT	CASSPQGRGVSGELFF
TRBJ2-5	TRBV11-3	TRBD1	-	TGTGCCAGCAGCCCGGGACAGCGACCATACCAAGAGACCCAGTACTTC	CASSPGQRPYQETQYF
TRBJ2-2	TRBV5-1	-	-	TGCGCCAGCAGCCCCGGTGTGGCAGCGAACACCGGGGAGCTGTTTTTT	CASSPGVAANTGELFF
TRBJ1-1	TRBV5-1	-	-	TGCGCCAGCAGCTTGCGGCAGCAGAACACTGAAGCTTTCTTT	CASSLRQQNTEAFF
TRBJ1-5	TRBV30	-	-	TGTGCCTGGGCGTTGGGGTTAGACCAGCCCCAGCATTTT	CAWALGLDQPQHF
TRBJ2-1	TRBV5-8	TRBD2	-	TGTGCCAGCAGCCCGGGGACTAGCGGGAGACGCGGTGAGCAGTTCTTC	CASSPGTSGRRGEQFF
TRBJ2-5	TRBV7-9	-	-	TGTGCCAGCAGCTCGCCCCGAAGACAACCCCTTCAAGAGACCCAGTACTTC	CASSSPRRQPLQETQYF
TRBJ2-7	TRBV28	TRBD1	few	TGTGCCAGCAGTTTTCAGGGGGCGCATGGTGAGCAGTACTTC	CASSFQGAHGEQYF
TRBJ2-1	TRBV5-6	TRBD2	-	TGTGCCAGCAGCTGGGGGACTAGCGGAAAGAATGAGCAGTTCTTC	CASSWGTSGKNEQFF
TRBJ1-5	TRBV6-5	TRBD1	-	TGTGCCAGCAGGACAGGGTTTGGTCAGCCCCAGCATTTT	CASRTGFGQPQHF
TRBJ1-5	TRBV19	TRBD1	-	TGTGCCAGTAGTATCAGGACAGGACAAAGCAATCAGCCCCAGCATTTT	CASSIRTGQSNQPQHF
TRBJ2-2	TRBV20-1	-	-	TGCAGTGCTAGTCCCCGAACCGCTCGGACCGGGGAGCTGTTTTTT	CSASPRTARTGELFF
TRBJ1-1	TRBV10-3	TRBD1	-	TGTGCCATCAGTGGAAGACAGGGGGGCACTGAAGCTTTCTTT	CAISGRQGGTEAFF
TRBJ2-1	TRBV29-1	-	once	TGCAGCGTTGAAGATCTCAAGGACAGCTTTTACAATGAGCAGTTCTTC	CSVEDLKDSFYNEQFF
TRBJ1-2	TRBV3-1/TRBV3-2	TRBD1	-	TGTGCCAGCAGCCTACTGGACAGGGGGCATGGCTACACCTTC	CASSLLDRGHGYTF
TRBJ2-1	TRBV5-4	TRBD2	-	TGTGCCAGCAGCGGGACTAGCGGGAGCCCTTACAATGAGCAGTTCTTC	CASSGTSGSPYNEQFF
TRBJ1-2	TRBV6-2/TRBV6-3	-	-	TGTGCCAGCAGTTACGCGGGGGGGCGCTCGAATGGCTACACCTTC	CASSYAGGRSNGYTF
TRBJ2-5	TRBV7-9	TRBD1	-	TGTGCCAGCAGCAGATATTCGGGACAGGTCCAAGAGACCCAGTACTTC	CASSRYSGQVQETQYF
TRBJ2-5	TRBV5-4	TRBD1	-	TGTGCCAGCAGCCCACGACAGGGGGCGTATGAGACCCAGTACTTC	CASSPRQGAYETQYF
TRBJ2-7	TRBV7-3	-	-	TGTGCCAGCTTCAGAGGGAACGCCTACGAGCAGTACTTC	CASFRGNAYEQYF
TRBJ2-3	TRBV5-1	TRBD2	-	TGCGCCAGCAGCCCTGGGGGACTAGCGGGAGGGCGATACGATACGCAGTATTTT	CASSPGGLAGGRYDTQYF
TRBJ1-3	TRBV2	-	-	TGTGCCAGCAGTGATACGGGGGCGAGGGGAAACACCATATATTTT	CASSDTGARGNTIYF
TRBJ1-4	TRBV9	-	-	TGTGCCAGCAGCGTAGCTATTGGCAGTATTAGTGAAAAACTGTTTTTT	CASSVAIGSISEKLFF
TRBJ2-7	TRBV2	TRBD1	-	TGTGCCAGCAGGGGACAGGGTGGTGGTTACGAGCAGTACTTC	CASRGQGGGYEQYF
TRBJ1-5	TRBV12-3/TRBV12-4	-	-	TGTGCCAGCAGTTTTGGTTTTTTCCAGCCCCAGCATTTT	CASSFGFFQPQHF
TRBJ1-1	TRBV5-1	-	-	TGCGCCAGCAGCCGCGGCGGAGGGCGTAATGAAGCTTTCTTT	CASSRGGGRNEAFF
TRBJ2-1	TRBV27	TRBD2	-	TGTGCCAGCAGTTTATTACTAGCGGGACGGGAGCAGTTCTTC	CASSLLLAGREQFF
TRBJ1-1	TRBV28	-	-	TGTGCCAGCAGTCCCTCTGGGGGCGGCACTGAAGCTTTCTTT	CASSPSGGGTEAFF
TRBJ2-7	TRBV3-1/TRBV3-2	-	once	TGTGCCAGCAGAAACTGGGGCAGTTCCTACGAGCAGTACTTC	CASRNWGSSYEQYF
TRBJ1-1	TRBV29-1	TRBD1	-	TGCAGCGTGGGGGACAGGGTAAGCACTGAAGCTTTCTTT	CSVGDRVSTEAFF
TRBJ2-3	TRBV5-6	-	once	TGTGCCAGCAGCCCGGACTGGCCAGATACGCAGTATTTT	CASSPDWPDTQYF
TRBJ2-5	TRBV12-3/TRBV12-4	-	-	TGTGCCAGCAGTCCAGGGGTTAGAGAGACCCAGTACTTC	CASSPGVRETQYF
TRBJ1-1	TRBV5-6	-	-	TGTGCCAGCAGCTTTCGACGGGGATTGAACACTGAAGCTTTCTTT	CASSFRRGLNTEAFF
TRBJ2-3	TRBV20-1	-	once	TGCAGTGCCGTGCTGGCTCCCCAAAAGTATTTT	CSAVLAPQKYF
TRBJ1-2	TRBV6-5	TRBD1	-	TGTGCCAGCAGGGGTACCGGGACAGGGAACTATGGCTACACCTTC	CASRGTGTGNYGYTF
TRBJ1-1	TRBV14	-	once	TGTGCCAGCAGCCCTTTTCACAGGGTTGACACTGAAGCTTTCTTT	CASSPFHRVDTEAFF
TRBJ1-2	TRBV19	-	-	TGTGCCAGTAGTATCGTAAAAGGCTATGGCTACACCTTC	CASSIVKGYGYTF
TRBJ2-6	TRBV5-5	-	once	TGTGCCAGCAGTCGTAGACAGAGCTCTGGGGCCAACGTCCTGACTTTC	CASSRRQSSGANVLTF
TRBJ2-1	TRBV6-5	-	once	TGTGCCAGCACCCAGGGGACCAACAATGAGCAGTTCTTC	CASTQGTNNEQFF
TRBJ1-2	TRBV7-2	-	-	TGTGCCAGCAGCTTAGTTCGGGGACCTAACTATGGCTACACCTTC	CASSLVRGPNYGYTF